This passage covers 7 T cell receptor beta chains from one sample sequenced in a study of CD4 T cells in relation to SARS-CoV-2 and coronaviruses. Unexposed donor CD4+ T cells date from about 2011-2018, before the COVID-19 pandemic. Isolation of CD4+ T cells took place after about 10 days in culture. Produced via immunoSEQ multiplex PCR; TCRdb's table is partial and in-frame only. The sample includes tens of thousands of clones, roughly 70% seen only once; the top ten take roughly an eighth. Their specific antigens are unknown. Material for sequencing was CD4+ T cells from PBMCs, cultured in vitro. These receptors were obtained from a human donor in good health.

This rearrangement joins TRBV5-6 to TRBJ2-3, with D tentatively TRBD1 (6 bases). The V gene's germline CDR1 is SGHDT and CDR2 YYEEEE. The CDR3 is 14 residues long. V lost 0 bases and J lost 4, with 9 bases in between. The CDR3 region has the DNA TGTGCCAGCAGCTTGGGGGGGCGGGCAGATACGCAGTATTTT. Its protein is CASSLGGRADTQYF.

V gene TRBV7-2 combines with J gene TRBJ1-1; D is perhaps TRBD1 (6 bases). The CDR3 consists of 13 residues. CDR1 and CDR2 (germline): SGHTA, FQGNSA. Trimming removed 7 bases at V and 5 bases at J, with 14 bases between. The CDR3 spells CASTGGAWTEAFF. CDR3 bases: TGTGCCAGCACGGGGGGCGCGTGGACTGAAGCTTTCTTT.

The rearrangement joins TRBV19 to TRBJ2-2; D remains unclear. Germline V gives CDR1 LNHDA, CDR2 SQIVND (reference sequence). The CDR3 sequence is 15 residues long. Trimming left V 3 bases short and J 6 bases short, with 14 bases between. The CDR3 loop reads CASSIYFRGAGELFF. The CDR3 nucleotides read TGTGCCAGTAGTATCTATTTTAGAGGAGCCGGGGAGCTGTTTTTT.

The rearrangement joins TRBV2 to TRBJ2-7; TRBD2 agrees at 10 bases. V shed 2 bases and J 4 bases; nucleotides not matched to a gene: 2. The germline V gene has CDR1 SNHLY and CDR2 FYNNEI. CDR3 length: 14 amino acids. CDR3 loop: CASSELLAGYEQYF. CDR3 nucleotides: TGTGCCAGCAGTGAATTACTAGCGGGATACGAGCAGTACTTC.

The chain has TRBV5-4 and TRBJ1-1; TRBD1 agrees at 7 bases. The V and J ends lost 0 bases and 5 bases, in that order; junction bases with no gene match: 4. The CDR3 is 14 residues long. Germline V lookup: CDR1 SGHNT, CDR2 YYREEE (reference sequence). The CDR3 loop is CASSLVQGGTEAFF. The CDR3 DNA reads TGTGCCAGCAGCTTGGTGCAGGGGGGTACTGAAGCTTTCTTT.

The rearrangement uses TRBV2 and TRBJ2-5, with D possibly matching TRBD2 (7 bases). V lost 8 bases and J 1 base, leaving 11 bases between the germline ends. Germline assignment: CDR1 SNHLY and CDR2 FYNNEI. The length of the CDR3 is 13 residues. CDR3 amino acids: CASHREGQETQYF. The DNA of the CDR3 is TGTGCCAGCCACAGGGAGGGCCAAGAGACCCAGTACTTC.

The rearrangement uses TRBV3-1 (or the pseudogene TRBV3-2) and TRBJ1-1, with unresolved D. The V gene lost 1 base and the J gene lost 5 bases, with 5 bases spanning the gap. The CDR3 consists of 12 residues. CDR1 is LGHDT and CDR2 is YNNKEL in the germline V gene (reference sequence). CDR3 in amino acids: CASSQARTEAFF. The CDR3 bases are TGTGCCAGCAGCCAAGCGAGGACTGAAGCTTTCTTT.